This T cell receptor beta chain was profiled in a study of T cell repertoires in cytomegalovirus infection. As for this clonotype: No antigen is known for it.

Germline loops: CDR1 SGHTA, CDR2 FQGTGA. Trimming removed 1 base from V and 6 bases from J, with 6 bases in between. The CDR3 covers 13 residues. TCRdb reanalysed the reads using MiXCR and keeps one entry per CDR3 protein. In the table there are approximately 500,000 distinct CDR3 sequences, 30% to 40% of which are singletons. Source: cultured PBMCs, taken from culture after CMV antigen stimulation. The V and J genes are TRBV7-3 and TRBJ2-2; D call uncertain. The TCR originated in a human donor in good health (CMV status not recorded). Some clones in this sample may be carry-over from other donors' samples. CDR3 DNA sequence: TGTGCCAGCAGCTTAAGGCCCCCCGGGGAGCTGTTTTTT. Amino acid sequence: CASSLRPPGELFF.